This T cell receptor beta chain stems from a study of shared clonotypes between healthy human individuals. Broader study findings: Larger estimated richness was generally seen in naive subsets than in memory subsets. Across several donors, naive CD4 shared 5% to 6.5%, naive CD8 under 4%, memory CD4 roughly 2.2%, memory CD8 roughly 0.37%.

This clone came up once. Antigen unknown. This table comes from immunoSEQ multiplex PCR, and its TCRdb copy is limited to in-frame clones, with some not included. The sample records approximately 1.5 million clones, around 98.5% being singletons. V was clipped by 1 base and J by 5 bases; unmatched bases: 5. CDR3 length: 14 residues. Germline-derived CDR1 and CDR2 are SGHTA and FQGNSA. The sequence came from a young man in good health. J is TRBJ2-7 and V is TRBV7-2, with TRBD1 matching over 7 bases. Sequenced sample: naive CD4+ T cells sorted from blood. Regarding subset: CD45RA+ positively selected. CDR3 protein: CASSLEGGVHEQYF. The CDR3 DNA reads TGTGCCAGCAGCTTAGAAGGGGGCGTTCACGAGCAGTACTTC.